This TCR beta chain was profiled in a study of shared clonotypes between healthy human individuals. TCRdb's copy holds only in-frame clones and misses some; the assay was immunoSEQ multiplex PCR. Found here are 400,000 to 600,000 clones, roughly 85% of them singletons; the top ten hold roughly an eighth. The germline gives CDR1 MDHEN, CDR2 SYDVKM. V was clipped by 10 bases and J by 3 bases, with 16 bases between them. The CDR3 consists of 13 residues. The sample comprised PBMCs. The origin of this receptor is a woman aged 40 to 50 in good health. Some clones in this sample may be carry-over from other donors' samples. The chain carries TRBV28 and TRBJ2-7, with D possibly being TRBD1 or TRBD2 (5 bases each). CDR3 protein: CAITGQVGYEQYF. The CDR3 coding sequence is TGTGCCATCACGGGGCAGGTCGGCTACGAGCAGTACTTC.